This T cell receptor (beta chain) was found in a study of shared clonotypes between healthy human individuals. Clones were read by immunoSEQ multiplex PCR, and TCRdb kept only the in-frame ones, dropping some. The table lists some 2,100,000 clones, nearly 97% of them singletons. Findings and caveats of the study: Four donors shared approximately 5% of their naive CD4 clonotypes. Against clonotypes common to all four donors, non-shared ones had lower generation probabilities. Despite large depth, rarefaction showed incomplete sorted-subset sequencing.

The donor cohort consisted entirely of Caucasian adults residing in Nashville, Tennessee. Trimming cost V 9 bases and J 3 bases; bases outside gene matches: 11. This CDR3 is built from 15 residues. Per germline, CDR1 SGHRS and CDR2 YFSETQ. To note about this clone: Its antigen is not known.

The chain is built from TRBV5-1 and TRBJ1-1, with 10 bases that match TRBD1. Material for sequencing was naive CD4+ T cells sorted from blood. Noted subset: CD45RA+ positively selected. This TCR derives from a man younger than 35 in good health. CDR3: CATTTGGPWDTEAFF. The CDR3 nucleotides read TGCGCCACCACGACAGGGGGCCCTTGGGACACTGAAGCTTTCTTT.